The sequence of this TCR beta chain was determined in a study of blood T cell repertoires in COVID-19. Study overall: Nucleic acid was either cDNA or gDNA, and it came from T cells, B-cell-depleted T cells, or PBMCs.

The V and J ends lost 0 bases and 8 bases respectively, with 16 bases between them. This CDR3 spans 16 amino acids. Germline loops: CDR1 LNHDA, CDR2 SQIVND (reference sequence). Per the study methods: Nucleated cell number was recorded as an estimate derived from reference gene primer amplification. The repertoire was sequenced with immunoSEQ multiplex PCR; TCRdb's copy has only in-frame clones and lacks some. That table supplies the V and J calls and clone size; D and trimming were determined from the DNA. This table holds about 130,000 clones, 80% to 90% found once. This clone has a single count. The participants were between about 18 and 90 years old and came from about two dozen US areas. Recovered participants had two consecutive negative NP/OP PCR tests, healthcare professional clearance, or symptom resolution.

The sequenced sample was PBMCs or T cells enriched from blood (not recorded which). The genes are TRBV19 and TRBJ1-4, with no clear D. This receptor was obtained from a man in his fifties or sixties who had recovered from COVID-19. CDR3 in DNA: TGTGCCAGTAGTATAGATGCCCTGAGCTATGTCGAAAAACTGTTTTTT. Its translation: CASSIDALSYVEKLFF.